The source of this T cell receptor beta chain is a study of blood T cells in healthy people across ages. Note on this clonotype: Its antigen is as yet unknown.

Whole-study findings and limits: Strong correlation linked observed beta diversity and percent naive T cells.

Germline loops: CDR1 SEHNR, CDR2 FQNEAQ (reference sequence). Trimming left V 2 bases short and J 4 bases short, with 17 bases between. This CDR3 comprises 17 residues. Alongside a J-beta primer mix, a sample-barcoded 5' primer served in a second PCR lasting about 6 to 12 cycles. TCRdb redid the calling of the 5' RACE reads with MiXCR, one entry per CDR3 protein. The sample includes approximately 960,000 distinct CDR3 sequences, approximately 32% of them seen just once. Peripheral blood from each donor was collected in a volume of 8.5 to 10 milliliters. These data were also reused for a study on T cells of mothers and their children. That publication notes: There were over 10 million TCR beta CDR3 reads from each mother and about 3 million from each child. Nobody spotted any persistent microchimeric T cell clones.

Sequencing used blood. This chain links TRBV7-9 with TRBJ2-2; possibly TRBD2 for D (7 bases). The receptor's source is a middle-aged woman in good health. The CDR3 sequence: CASSLMARGASTGELFF. The DNA for the CDR3 is TGTGCCAGCAGCTTAATGGCACGGGGGGCGAGCACCGGGGAGCTGTTTTTT.